Shown below are 19 T cell receptor beta chains from a single sample sequenced in a study of T-cell memory formation after mild COVID-19 (dated by TCRdb to the early 2020s). Libraries were built with 5' RACE. The data were produced on an Illumina NovaSeq 6000. TCRdb trimmed public reads at Q25 via fastp, called clones via MiXCR and kept in-frame beta chains. Here each entry gathers all rows of one CDR3 protein and keeps the most common genes and DNA. This sample lists around 340,000 distinct CDR3 sequences; under 15% were detected once. The ten biggest clones cover roughly a fifth of the sample. Specimen: PBMCs or a T cell subset sorted from them (not recorded which). All receptors come from a man aged 18-30 years who had mild COVID-19 (a few samples of this study predate the infection). The sample titles of this study are shuffled in the database, so cell type and time point are left out; the donor was told from shared clones.

A few counts support this clonotype. The chain recombines TRBV7-9 with TRBJ2-3; no firm D call. The CDR3 contains 14 residues. CDR1 SEHNR and CDR2 FQNEAQ come from the germline V gene (reference sequence). The V end lost 1 base, the J end lost 4 bases, and 9 bases lay between the germline ends. CDR3 coding DNA: TGTGCCAGCAGCTTAGGGGCCAGTTCAGATACGCAGTATTTT. Translation gives CASSLGASSDTQYF.

This clonotype was recorded a few times. The chain recombines TRBV6-5 with TRBJ1-6, with D unclear. Deletions cut 0 bases from V and 1 base from J, with 7 bases between. The CDR3 spans 16 residues. The germline gives CDR1 MNHEY, CDR2 SVGAGI. The DNA for the CDR3 is TGTGCCAGCAGTTACTCGATAGGGTCCTATAATTCACCCCTCCACTTT. This sequence encodes CASSYSIGSYNSPLHF.

The chain uses TRBV21-1 and TRBJ1-2; the table gives TRBD1 as D, unverified against the DNA. TRBV21-1 is labeled a pseudogene. The CDR3 loop spans 16 amino acids. The CDR3 nucleotides read TGTGCCAGCAGCAAGAACCGGGACAGGGGAGACTATGGCTACACCTTC. Its translation: CASSKNRDRGDYGYTF.

J is TRBJ2-3 and V is TRBV12-3 or TRBV12-4, with a weak D call TRBD2 (6 bases). This CDR3 is built from 13 residues. V dropped 10 bases and J dropped 2 bases, with 13 bases sitting between them. The CDR3 DNA follows: TGTGCCATCGCGGGACCGATCACAGATACGCAGTATTTT. Its protein is CAIAGPITDTQYF.

The chain links TRBV2 to TRBJ2-1; 12 bases agree with TRBD2. CDR1 and CDR2 from the germline V gene are SNHLY and FYNNEI. With V trimmed by 4 bases and J by 4 bases, 5 bases remained unmatched. The CDR3 contains 16 residues. The CDR3, as DNA: TGTGCCAGCAGTGGGAGAGGACTAGCGGGATACAATGAGCAGTTCTTC. It is translated as CASSGRGLAGYNEQFF.

This clonotype was recorded many times. The chain links TRBV7-9 to TRBJ2-3; D possibly corresponds to TRBD1 (6 bases). V was shortened by 6 bases and J by 0 bases, with 7 bases between the two germline ends. The CDR3 is made up of 13 amino acids. The germline V gene encodes CDR1 SEHNR and CDR2 FQNEAQ (reference sequence). DNA of the CDR3: TGTGCCAGCAGTGACAGGAGCACAGATACGCAGTATTTT. The encoded protein is CASSDRSTDTQYF.

This clonotype was seen a handful of times. The rearrangement joins TRBV6-6 to TRBJ2-7, with 7 bases lining up with TRBD1. CDR1 is MNHNY, CDR2 SVGAGI, per germline (reference sequence). The V segment lost 3 bases and the J segment 9 bases; nucleotides outside the gene matches: 5. The CDR3 has 12 residues. The CDR3 nucleotides are TGTGCCAGCAGTTATCCGACAGGGTCGCAGTACTTC. The encoded protein is CASSYPTGSQYF.

The chain uses TRBV4-2 and TRBJ2-5; 8 bases are a match to TRBD1. Trimming cost V 4 bases and J 2 bases; bases outside gene matches: 6. Per germline, CDR1 LGHNA and CDR2 YNFKEQ. This CDR3 contains 15 residues. The CDR3 here is CASSPAGGTQETQYF. The CDR3 bases are TGTGCCAGCAGCCCGGCAGGGGGCACTCAAGAGACCCAGTACTTC.

J is TRBJ1-1 and V is TRBV15; D perhaps matches TRBD1 (5 bases). CDR1 and CDR2 from the germline V gene are LNHNV and YYDKDF (reference sequence). This CDR3 region has 14 residues. Trimming took 6 bases from V and 4 from J, leaving 15 bases between them. The DNA of the CDR3 is TGTGCCACCAGGATCGGCGGGGGAAGCACTGAAGCTTTCTTT. It is translated as CATRIGGGSTEAFF.

The V gene is TRBV5-1, the J gene TRBJ1-1, with D perhaps matching TRBD1 (6 bases). There are 14 residues in the CDR3. Germline V CDR1 and CDR2: SGHRS, YFSETQ. Trimming cost V 4 bases and J 11 bases, with 21 bases left between them. The CDR3 loop is CASSGRQARQRAFF. CDR3 DNA: TGCGCCAGCAGCGGAAGACAGGCTCGGCAGAGGGCTTTCTTT.

The table lists this clonotype with a few counts. This rearrangement joins TRBV12-3 or TRBV12-4 to TRBJ2-5, with D perhaps given as TRBD1 or TRBD2 (5 bases each). CDR3 length: 13 amino acids. Trimming stripped 6 bases from V and 5 bases from J, with 13 bases between. CDR3 sequence (DNA): TGTGCCAGCAGCGGGGCGCCTCTGGAGACCCAGTACTTC. Encoded protein: CASSGAPLETQYF.

Only a few counts were recorded for this clonotype. The CDR3 nucleotides read TGTGCCAGCAGCCAAGGCCGGACGACCTACGAGCAGTACTTC. Translating gives CASSQGRTTYEQYF. The J gene is TRBJ2-7, the V gene TRBV3-1; D is uncertain. V was pared by 1 base and J by 2 bases, with 9 bases between. Germline V lookup: CDR1 LGHDT, CDR2 YNNKEL (reference sequence). The length of the CDR3 is 14 residues.

There are a few counts of this clonotype. The rearrangement joins TRBV29-1 to TRBJ2-7; 7 positions agree with TRBD1. This CDR3 contains 14 residues. The trim removed 1 base at V and 0 bases at J, leaving 3 bases unmatched. Germline CDR1 SQVTM, CDR2 ANQGSEA. The CDR3 nucleotides are TGCAGCGTTGAAGCAGGACAGGACTCCTACGAGCAGTACGTC. Encoded protein: CSVEAGQDSYEQYV.

This clonotype was seen a few times. This rearrangement joins TRBV7-9 to TRBJ2-1; the D call may be TRBD1 or TRBD2 (6 bases each). Trimming shortened V by 5 bases and J by 6 bases, and 20 bases separated the two germline ends. Per germline, CDR1 SEHNR and CDR2 FQNEAQ (reference sequence). This CDR3 is built from 16 residues. The CDR3 reads CASSPRGRIVANEQFF. CDR3 nucleotide sequence: TGTGCCAGCAGCCCCCGGGGGCGGATCGTTGCCAATGAGCAGTTCTTC.

The J gene is TRBJ2-5, the V gene TRBV7-3, with TRBD2 identical over 12 bases. This CDR3 region has 14 residues. Germline CDR1 reads SGHTA; CDR2 reads FQGTGA. J gave up 5 bases and V 5 bases, and 3 bases lay outside the gene matches. The DNA of the CDR3 is TGTGCCAGCAGCCCTAGCGGGGGGGCTGAGACCCAGTACTTC. It encodes CASSPSGGAETQYF.

This clonotype was detected a few times. J is TRBJ2-3 and V is TRBV29-1; D is possibly TRBD1 (5 bases). CDR3 length: 13 residues. Trimming took 4 bases from V and 2 from J, leaving 10 bases between them. Germline CDR1 reads SQVTM; CDR2 reads ANQGSEA. CDR3 sequence: CSVARTPTDTQYF. The CDR3, as DNA: TGCAGCGTTGCGAGGACACCCACAGATACGCAGTATTTT.

This chain links TRBV7-9 with TRBJ2-2; D uncertain. The germline gives CDR1 SEHNR, CDR2 FQNEAQ (reference sequence). V was trimmed by 1 base and J by 6 bases, leaving 12 bases between them. The CDR3 consists of 15 residues. Written as DNA, the CDR3 is TGTGCCAGCAGCTTAGGGTCGCGTGTTTCCGGGGAGCTGTTTTTT. This sequence encodes CASSLGSRVSGELFF.

CDR3 residues: CASSLRDREGYTF. CDR3 nucleotide sequence: TGTGCCAGCAGTTTAAGGGATCGTGAGGGCTACACCTTC. This rearrangement joins TRBV6-5 to TRBJ1-2, with unresolved D. Germline CDR1 MNHEY, CDR2 SVGAGI. V was trimmed by 4 bases and J by 8 bases, leaving 14 bases between them. The CDR3 runs 13 residues.

In this sample, this clonotype turned up many times. The V and J genes are TRBV6-5 and TRBJ1-2, with a possible D match to TRBD1 (6 bases). Germline V gene lookup returns CDR1 MNHEY and CDR2 SVGAGI. Trimming removed 0 bases at V and 2 bases at J, with 7 bases between. This CDR3 is 14 amino acids long. The CDR3 protein is CASSYSQGNYGYTF. The CDR3 coding sequence is TGTGCCAGCAGTTACTCCCAGGGGAACTATGGCTACACCTTC.